A selection of T cell receptor beta chains follows, all from one sample in a study of T cell repertoires in cytomegalovirus infection. Their antigens remain unidentified. TCRdb reprocessed the reads with MiXCR, giving one entry per CDR3 protein. This repertoire shows around 770,000 distinct CDR3 sequences, 25% to 35% found once; its top ten account for roughly 13%. Sequences were derived from cultured CD8+ T cells from PBMCs, sampled from culture after CMV antigen stimulation. These TCRs come from a human donor in good health (CMV status not recorded). Some clones in this sample may be carry-over from other donors' samples. Both conserved end residues are part of each CDR3. A D gene is named only where the DNA matches it firmly. Clone size is shown for a subset of rows, as once, few, many or a class of expanded clone.

cdr3_aa cdr3_nt clone_size j_call d_call v_call
CASSYSPTGIRGYTF TGTGCCAGCAGTTATTCTCCCACGGGAATAAGAGGCTACACCTTC - TRBJ1-2 - TRBV27
CASALAGNPYEQYF TGTGCCAGCGCTCTAGCAGGGAACCCCTACGAGCAGTACTTC many TRBJ2-7 - TRBV12-3/TRBV12-4
CASSQDWAGGDEQYF TGCGCCAGCAGCCAAGATTGGGCAGGGGGGGACGAGCAGTACTTC - TRBJ2-7 - TRBV4-1
CASSYMVEGVYGYTF TGTGCCAGCAGTTACATGGTGGAAGGGGTCTATGGCTACACCTTC many TRBJ1-2 - TRBV6-2/TRBV6-3
CASSYSKRGGRNTQYF TGTGCCAGCAGTTACTCGAAGCGGGGGGGCCGGAATACGCAGTATTTT - TRBJ2-3 TRBD2 TRBV6-5
CASSYARQGKGGTEAFF TGTGCCAGCAGTTACGCGAGACAGGGCAAGGGGGGCACTGAAGCTTTCTTT - TRBJ1-1 TRBD1 TRBV6-2/TRBV6-3
CASSLEKQARPNYGYTF TGTGCCAGCAGCTTAGAAAAACAGGCCCGACCTAACTATGGCTACACCTTC - TRBJ1-2 - TRBV13
CASSEVYMPIQKLFF TGCGCCAGCAGCGAGGTGTATATGCCTATTCAAAAACTGTTTTTT - TRBJ1-4 - TRBV4-3
CASNEIDLRGDIQYF TGTGCCAGCAACGAGATAGACCTCCGAGGGGACATTCAGTACTTC few TRBJ2-4 - TRBV6-2/TRBV6-3
CASSSTASNQPQHF TGTGCCAGCAGCTCAACAGCTAGCAATCAGCCCCAGCATTTT many TRBJ1-5 - TRBV12-3/TRBV12-4
CASKNLAAQETQYF TGTGCCAGCAAGAATCTAGCGGCCCAAGAGACCCAGTACTTC - TRBJ2-5 TRBD2 TRBV6-6
CASSREGFYGYTF TGTGCCAGCAGCCGGGAGGGTTTCTATGGCTACACCTTC many TRBJ1-2 - TRBV7-6
CASSLAPQGNYNEQFF TGTGCCAGCAGCTTAGCTCCCCAGGGGAACTACAATGAGCAGTTCTTC - TRBJ2-1 - TRBV7-6
CASSSPRETQYF TGTGCCAGCAGCTCCCCGAGGGAGACCCAGTACTTC few TRBJ2-5 - TRBV27
CASTRGGGYEQYF TGTGCCAGCACCCGCGGCGGGGGGTACGAGCAGTACTTC few TRBJ2-7 TRBD2 TRBV6-6
CASSLDPEGNTIYF TGTGCCAGCAGCTTAGACCCGGAAGGAAACACCATATATTTT - TRBJ1-3 - TRBV7-6
CASNPQGMGKNIQYF TGTGCCAGTAACCCACAGGGAATGGGCAAAAACATTCAGTACTTC few TRBJ2-4 - TRBV19
CASSESAGVYGYTF TGTGCCAGCAGTGAATCAGCAGGGGTTTATGGCTACACCTTC few TRBJ1-2 - TRBV6-1
CASSLPDLDTQYF TGTGCCAGCAGCTTACCGGACCTAGATACGCAGTATTTT - TRBJ2-3 - TRBV7-3
CASSYGSASTDTQYF TGTGCCAGCAGTTACGGGTCAGCTAGCACAGATACGCAGTATTTT - TRBJ2-3 - TRBV6-6
CASTSLLAQPTDTQYF TGTGCCAGCACCTCCTTACTAGCGCAGCCCACAGATACGCAGTATTTT few TRBJ2-3 TRBD2 TRBV6-1
CATDPHTRQLQETQYF TGTGCCACAGACCCTCACACGCGACAATTACAAGAGACCCAGTACTTC few TRBJ2-5 - TRBV2
CASSSGTGTPYF TGTGCCAGCAGCTCCGGTACAGGGACCCCCTACTTC few TRBJ2-7 - TRBV7-6
CASSSTGGGYTF TGTGCCAGCAGCTCGACAGGGGGAGGCTACACCTTC many TRBJ1-2 TRBD1 TRBV7-6
CSVEGGLAPYNEQFF TGCAGCGTTGAAGGGGGACTAGCCCCTTACAATGAGCAGTTCTTC - TRBJ2-1 TRBD2 TRBV29-1
CASSGRTGGENYGYTF TGTGCCAGCAGCGGACGGACAGGGGGCGAAAACTATGGCTACACCTTC - TRBJ1-2 TRBD1 TRBV4-2
CASSLTNTQYF TGTGCCAGCAGCCTCACGAATACGCAGTATTTT few TRBJ2-3 - TRBV12-3/TRBV12-4
CASSEYGGAQKTQYF TGTGCCAGCAGTGAATACGGGGGGGCCCAAAAGACCCAGTACTTC - TRBJ2-5 TRBD2 TRBV2
CASSEYGGTGYYNEQFF TGTGCCAGCAGTGAATACGGCGGGACAGGGTATTACAATGAGCAGTTCTTC - TRBJ2-1 TRBD1 TRBV6-1
CASSLGSLSYEQYF TGTGCCAGTAGTCTAGGCAGTCTCTCCTACGAGCAGTACTTC - TRBJ2-7 - TRBV19
CASLTSGGINEQFF TGTGCCAGCCTGACTAGCGGGGGAATTAATGAGCAGTTCTTC - TRBJ2-1 TRBD2 TRBV2
CASSVGTAATNEKLFF TGTGCCAGCAGCGTTGGGACAGCGGCAACTAATGAAAAACTGTTTTTT - TRBJ1-4 TRBD1 TRBV7-4
CASSYPRRMGETQYF TGTGCCAGCAGTTACCCGAGGAGGATGGGAGAGACCCAGTACTTC - TRBJ2-5 - TRBV6-6
CASSVTGGDAYGYTF TGTGCCAGCAGCGTGACAGGGGGCGATGCCTATGGCTACACCTTC - TRBJ1-2 TRBD1 TRBV7-9
CASSRGVPNSPLHF TGTGCCAGCAGTCGAGGAGTTCCTAATTCACCCCTCCACTTT - TRBJ1-6 - TRBV27
CASRSGGSLTDTQYF TGCGCCAGCAGAAGCGGGGGGTCACTCACAGATACGCAGTATTTT few TRBJ2-3 TRBD2 TRBV10-2
CASSVGFSGANVLTF TGCGCCAGCAGTGTAGGATTCTCTGGGGCCAACGTCCTGACTTTC - TRBJ2-6 - TRBV10-1
CASSLTHNTKAFF TGTGCCAGCAGTTTGACTCATAACACTAAAGCTTTCTTT - TRBJ1-1 - TRBV6-5
CASSYSSGGFEETQYF TGTGCCAGCAGTTACTCTAGCGGGGGATTTGAAGAGACCCAGTACTTC - TRBJ2-5 TRBD2 TRBV6-5
CASHGGGAEQFF TGTGCCAGTCACGGTGGGGGCGCTGAGCAGTTCTTC - TRBJ2-1 - TRBV19
CASRTGNERAFF TGTGCCAGCAGAACAGGGAACGAGAGGGCTTTCTTT - TRBJ1-1 - TRBV12-3/TRBV12-4
CASSEPEEGQPQHF TGTGCCAGCAGCGAACCAGAGGAAGGTCAGCCCCAGCATTTT many TRBJ1-5 - TRBV7-2
CASSRGGAAYNEQFF TGTGCCAGCAGCCGCGGGGGGGCGGCTTACAATGAGCAGTTCTTC - TRBJ2-1 TRBD2 TRBV6-2/TRBV6-3
CASSIARTDLNTEAFF TGTGCCAGTAGTATCGCGCGGACAGACCTGAACACTGAAGCTTTCTTT - TRBJ1-1 - TRBV19
CASKWEALEAFF TGTGCCAGCAAATGGGAAGCTTTAGAAGCTTTCTTT - TRBJ1-1 - TRBV6-1
CASSVAPGEWGETQYF TGTGCCAGCAGCGTAGCCCCTGGCGAATGGGGAGAGACCCAGTACTTC - TRBJ2-5 - TRBV9
CASSHLYQETQYF TGTGCCAGCAGCCATTTGTACCAAGAGACCCAGTACTTC few TRBJ2-5 - TRBV14